This T cell receptor beta chain was observed in a study of cytomegalovirus exposure and HLA in healthy donors. Study-wide context: In an earlier analysis, 117 million unique TCR beta sequences were found from some 200 million T cells.

Although they were nominally healthy when sampled, donors likely had unrecorded immune exposures. General study points: There were some V segments, including TRBV6-2 and TRBV6-3, excluded as indistinguishable.

Trimming left V 5 bases short and J 0 bases short, with 14 bases between. Germline values: CDR1 SGHNT, CDR2 YYREEE (reference sequence). This CDR3 is built from 15 residues. The PCR contained 60 Vbeta and 13 Jbeta primers. Measured with immunoSEQ multiplex PCR; TCRdb has only the in-frame clones, and not every one. The table includes around 180,000 clones, under 90% detected once. A word on this clone: No antigen is known for it.

The sample comprised PBMCs. The J gene is TRBJ1-1, the V gene TRBV5-4, with D hard to call. The source of this sequence is a man aged 18-30 years in good health and CMV-seronegative. The CDR3 DNA reads TGTGCCAGCAGTCCAGTTACAGACATGAACACTGAAGCTTTCTTT. It yields the protein CASSPVTDMNTEAFF.